Given below is one TCR beta chain in context. Its specificity is unknown. These data come from a study of type 1 regulatory T cells. Overall study context: T-allo10 is an in vitro-generated, Tr1-enriched CD4 T cell product specific for alloantigen.

TCRdb re-derived calls from the reads in MiXCR, one entry per CDR3 protein. The table lists about 60,000 distinct CDR3 sequences, nearly 50% of them singletons. Broader study findings: Type 1 regulatory T cells had a more restricted TCR repertoire than non-type 1 regulatory T cells.

This CDR3 has 16 amino acids. V gave up 2 bases and J gave up 7 bases, with 18 bases separating them. Per germline, CDR1 LGHNT and CDR2 FRNRAP. What was sequenced was cultured non-Tr1 T cells, either the whole culture or a sorted T cell fraction (not recorded which). This sequence joins TRBV12-5 and TRBJ1-5; D perhaps matches TRBD1 (6 bases). The source is a human donor in good health. CDR3 nucleotides: TGTGCTAGTGGTTTGTTCCGGGGACAAGGTGGACAGCCCCAGCATTTT. Translating gives CASGLFRGQGGQPQHF.